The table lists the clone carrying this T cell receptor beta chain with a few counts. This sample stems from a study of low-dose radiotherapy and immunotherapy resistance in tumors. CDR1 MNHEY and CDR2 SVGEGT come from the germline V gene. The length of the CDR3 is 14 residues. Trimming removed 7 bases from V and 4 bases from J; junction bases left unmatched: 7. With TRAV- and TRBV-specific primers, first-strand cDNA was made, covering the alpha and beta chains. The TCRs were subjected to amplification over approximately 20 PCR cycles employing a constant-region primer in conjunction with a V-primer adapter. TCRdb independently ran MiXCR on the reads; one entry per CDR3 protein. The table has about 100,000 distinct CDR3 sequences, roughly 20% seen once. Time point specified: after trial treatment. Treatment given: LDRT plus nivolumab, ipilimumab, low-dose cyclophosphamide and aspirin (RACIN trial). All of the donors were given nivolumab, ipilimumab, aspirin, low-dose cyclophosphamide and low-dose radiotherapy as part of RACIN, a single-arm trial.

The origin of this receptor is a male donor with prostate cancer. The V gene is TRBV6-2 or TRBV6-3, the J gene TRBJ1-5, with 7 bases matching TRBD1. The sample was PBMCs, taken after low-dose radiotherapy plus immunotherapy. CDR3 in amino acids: CASKPGQRNQPQHF. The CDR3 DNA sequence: TGTGCCAGCAAACCGGGACAGAGAAATCAGCCCCAGCATTTT.